The 12 T cell receptor beta chains presented below share a single source sample, sequenced in a study of CD8+ T cells in alopecia areata. Treatment defined: oral pan-JAK inhibitor, 5-10 mg twice daily. Following extraction, RNA underwent reverse transcription to cDNA, which served as the sequencing template. This table comes from immunoSEQ multiplex PCR, and its TCRdb copy is limited to in-frame clones, with some not included. Among approximately 210,000 clones listed, over 55% were seen once. The input for sequencing was CD4+ T cells sorted from blood, taken at week 24, from a patient treated with tofacitinib. These receptors were collected from a human donor with alopecia areata.

This rearrangement joins TRBV2 to TRBJ1-1, with TRBD1 identical over 8 bases. The V segment lost 7 bases and the J segment 1 base; nucleotides outside the gene matches: 5. This CDR3 comprises 14 residues. Germline CDR1 reads SNHLY; CDR2 reads FYNNEI. This CDR3 reads CASTVDRANTEAFF. The CDR3 DNA is TGTGCCAGCACTGTGGACAGGGCGAACACTGAAGCTTTCTTT. Full variable domain (remainder filled in from reference TRBV2 and TRBJ1-1): EPEVTQTPSHQVTQMGQEVILRCVPISNHLYFYWYRQILGQKVEFLVSFYNNEISEKSEIFDDQFSVERPDGSNFTLKIRSTKLEDSAMYFCASTVDRANTEAFFGQGTRLTVV.

This clone occurred a few times. The chain combines TRBV21-1 with TRBJ1-5; the D call in the table, TRBD1, was not verified against the DNA. TRBV21-1 is described as a pseudogene. The CDR3 contains 21 residues. CDR3 protein: CASSTRNPGTGARSGNQPQHF. CDR3 nucleotides: TGTGCCAGCAGCACCCGTAACCCCGGGACAGGGGCCCGCTCTGGCAATCAGCCCCAGCATTTT.

The chain combines TRBV7-9 with TRBJ1-1, with a possible D match to TRBD1 (6 bases). This CDR3 is 14 amino acids long. Trimming cost V 1 base and J 3 bases, with 9 bases left between them. In germline, CDR1 is SEHNR, CDR2 FQNEAQ (reference sequence). The CDR3 region has the DNA TGTGCCAGCAGCTTAGTGGCAGGGGACACTGAAGCTTTCTTT. This codes for CASSLVAGDTEAFF.

This clone was seen only a few times. The chain employs TRBV19 and TRBJ1-5; 7 bases align to TRBD1. The CDR3 runs 15 residues. The germline CDR1 and CDR2 sequences are LNHDA and SQIVND (reference sequence). The trim removed 6 bases at V and 0 bases at J, leaving 5 bases unmatched. CDR3: CASSGQAYSNQPQHF. CDR3 sequence (DNA): TGTGCCAGTAGCGGACAGGCTTATAGCAATCAGCCCCAGCATTTT. The variable domain in full, completed from reference TRBV19 and TRBJ1-5, reads DGGITQSPKYLFRKEGQNVTLSCEQNLNHDAMYWYRQDPGQGLRLIYYSQIVNDFQKGDIAEGYSVSREKKESFPLTVTSAQKNPTAFYLCASSGQAYSNQPQHFGDGTRLSIL.

This clone occurred once. The V gene is TRBV27, the J gene TRBJ1-2, with D possibly matching TRBD1 (6 bases). CDR3 length: 12 residues. From germline, CDR1 is MNHEY and CDR2 SMNVEV (reference sequence). V lost 6 bases, J lost 6 bases, and 11 bases lay in between. CDR3 nucleotide sequence: TGTGCCAGCAGCCAGGGGTGGGATGGCTACACCTTC. Residues: CASSQGWDGYTF.

The chain employs TRBV7-6 and TRBJ2-7; 9 nucleotides line up with TRBD1. Trimming removed 6 bases from V and 2 bases from J; junction bases left unmatched: 5. Germline lookup yields CDR1 SGHVS and CDR2 FNYEAQ. The CDR3 is 14 amino acids. CDR3 residues: CASSHRDRAYEQYF. The CDR3, as DNA: TGTGCCAGCAGTCACCGGGACAGGGCCTACGAGCAGTACTTC.

The V call is TRBV27, the J call TRBJ1-6; D is unclear. CDR1 MNHEY and CDR2 SMNVEV come from the germline V gene (reference sequence). This CDR3 is built from 13 residues. V shed 0 bases and J shed 11 bases, with 8 bases lying between them. The CDR3 spells CASSLSPLPPLHF. The CDR3 coding sequence is TGTGCCAGCAGTTTATCCCCCTTACCACCCCTCCACTTT.

The chain employs TRBV7-2 and TRBJ2-1; 8 bases map to TRBD2. The CDR3 has 16 residues. The V gene's germline CDR1 is SGHTA and CDR2 FQGNSA. Trimming cost V 5 bases and J 5 bases; bases outside gene matches: 11. The CDR3 sequence is CASSHPPGGPNNEQFF. The DNA for the CDR3 is TGTGCCAGCAGCCATCCTCCGGGGGGGCCAAACAATGAGCAGTTCTTC.

The chain joins TRBV4-1 to TRBJ1-5; D ambiguous. The CDR3 has 16 amino acids. V shed 0 bases and J shed 0 bases, with 9 bases lying between them. CDR1 is MGHRA, CDR2 YSYEKL, per germline. For the CDR3, the DNA is TGCGCCAGCAGCCAAGATCCGGGGAATAGCAATCAGCCCCAGCATTTT. It translates to CASSQDPGNSNQPQHF.

The chain combines TRBV4-3 with TRBJ1-6; 10 positions agree with TRBD1. Losses at the gene ends were 5 bases for V and 9 bases for J; bases not matched to a gene: 4. Germline CDR1 is LGHNA and CDR2 is YSLEER. The CDR3 sequence is 14 residues long. CDR3 in DNA: TGCGCCAGCAGCTCGACAGGGGGCGGTTCACCCCTCCACTTT. Its translation: CASSSTGGGSPLHF.

The CDR3 DNA sequence: TGTGCCAGCAGCATGGGACAGGGGGCTAGCAATCAGCCCCAGCATTTT. It encodes CASSMGQGASNQPQHF. This chain links TRBV7-2 with TRBJ1-5; 12 positions agree with TRBD1. Germline V gene sequence: CDR1 SGHTA, CDR2 FQGNSA. The CDR3 is made up of 16 amino acids. Trimming cost V 5 bases and J 0 bases; bases outside gene matches: 2. Complete variable domain (other parts from reference TRBV7-2 and TRBJ1-5): GAGVSQSPSNKVTEKGKDVELRCDPISGHTALYWYRQSLGQGLEFLIYFQGNSAPDKSGLPSDRFSAERTGGSVSTLTIQRTQQEDSAVYLCASSMGQGASNQPQHFGDGTRLSIL.

The DNA for the CDR3 is TGTGCCAGCAGCGTGGGACAGGGGAACACTGAAGCTTTCTTT. This sequence encodes CASSVGQGNTEAFF. The chain has TRBV6-5 and TRBJ1-1, with 9 bases identical to TRBD1. Germline lookup yields CDR1 MNHEY and CDR2 SVGAGI. The CDR3 has 14 amino acids. V shed 6 bases and J 1 base; nucleotides not matched to a gene: 3.